This T cell receptor (beta chain) was obtained from a study of identifying expanded T cells in peripheral blood. Germline V gene sequence: CDR1 MGHRA, CDR2 YSYEKL. The length of the CDR3 is 16 residues. V was pared by 3 bases and J by 1 base, with 13 bases between. TCRdb's table, derived via immunoSEQ multiplex PCR, lists solely in-frame clones and lacks some. The table records about 94,000 clones, approximately 91% of them present only once. Worth noting for this clone: No antigen is known for it.

General study points: Approximately 1.1 clones differed between technical replicates, versus roughly 16 and 20 over time. Variance in clone template counts between approximately 2-week samples significantly increased with total template count across all healthy donors.

Material for sequencing was blood. V and J are TRBV4-1 and TRBJ2-1; possible D gene TRBD2, 6 bases. This clonotype originated in a person between 18 and 69 years old in good health. CDR3 sequence (DNA): TGCGCCAGCAGCCAGGCCGGGACTCTTTCCTACAATGAGCAGTTCTTC. Protein sequence: CASSQAGTLSYNEQFF.